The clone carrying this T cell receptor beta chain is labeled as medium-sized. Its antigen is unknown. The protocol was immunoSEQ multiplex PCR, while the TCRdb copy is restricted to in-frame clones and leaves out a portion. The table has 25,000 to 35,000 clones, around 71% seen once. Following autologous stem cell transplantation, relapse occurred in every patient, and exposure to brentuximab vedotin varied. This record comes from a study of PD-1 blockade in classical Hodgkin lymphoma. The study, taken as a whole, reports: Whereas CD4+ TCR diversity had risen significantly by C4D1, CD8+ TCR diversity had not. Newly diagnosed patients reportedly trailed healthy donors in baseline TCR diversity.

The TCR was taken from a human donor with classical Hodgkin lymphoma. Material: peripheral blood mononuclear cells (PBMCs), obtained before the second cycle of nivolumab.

The CDR3 DNA follows: TGTGCCAGCAGCTTAGAATATACTTACGAGCAGTACTTC. Protein: CASSLEYTYEQYF. The rearrangement links TRBV7-2 to TRBJ2-7, with D uncertain. The CDR3 is made up of 13 amino acids. V gave up 1 base and J gave up 4 bases, with 8 bases separating them. Per germline, CDR1 SGHTA and CDR2 FQGNSA.